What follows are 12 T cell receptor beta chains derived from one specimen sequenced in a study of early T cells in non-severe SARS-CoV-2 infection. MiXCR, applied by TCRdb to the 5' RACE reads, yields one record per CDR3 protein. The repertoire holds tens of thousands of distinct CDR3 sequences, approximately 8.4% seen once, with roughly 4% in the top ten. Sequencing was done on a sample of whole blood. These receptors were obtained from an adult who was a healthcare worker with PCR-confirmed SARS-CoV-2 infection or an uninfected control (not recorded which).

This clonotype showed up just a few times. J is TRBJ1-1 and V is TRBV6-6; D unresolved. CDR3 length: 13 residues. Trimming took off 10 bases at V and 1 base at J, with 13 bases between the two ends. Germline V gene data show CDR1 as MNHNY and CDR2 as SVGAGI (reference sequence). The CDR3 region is CAITYRANTEAFF. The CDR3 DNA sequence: TGTGCCATAACATACCGGGCGAACACTGAAGCTTTCTTT.

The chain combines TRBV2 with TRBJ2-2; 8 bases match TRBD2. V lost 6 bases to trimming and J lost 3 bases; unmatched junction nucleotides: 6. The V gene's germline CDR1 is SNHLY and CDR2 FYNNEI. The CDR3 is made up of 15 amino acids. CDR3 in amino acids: CASSKTSAYTGELFF. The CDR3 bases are TGTGCCAGCAGCAAGACTAGCGCGTACACCGGGGAGCTGTTTTTT.

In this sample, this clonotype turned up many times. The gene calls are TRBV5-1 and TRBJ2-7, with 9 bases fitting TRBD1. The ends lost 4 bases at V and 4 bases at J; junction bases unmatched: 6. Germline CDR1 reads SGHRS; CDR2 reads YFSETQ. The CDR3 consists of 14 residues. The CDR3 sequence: CASSTGTGRYEQYF. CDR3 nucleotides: TGCGCCAGCAGCACCGGGACAGGGCGATACGAGCAGTACTTC.

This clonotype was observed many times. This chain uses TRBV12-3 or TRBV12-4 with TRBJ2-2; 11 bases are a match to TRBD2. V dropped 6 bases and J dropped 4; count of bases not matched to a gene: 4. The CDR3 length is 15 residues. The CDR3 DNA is TGTGCCAGCAGCCCCGGGACTAGCGGCACCGGGGAGCTGTTTTTT. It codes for CASSPGTSGTGELFF.

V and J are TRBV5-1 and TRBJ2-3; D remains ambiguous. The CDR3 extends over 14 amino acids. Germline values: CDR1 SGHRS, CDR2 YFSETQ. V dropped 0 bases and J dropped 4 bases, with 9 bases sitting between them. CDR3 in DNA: TGCGCCAGCAGCTTGGGAGTAAACTCAGATACGCAGTATTTT. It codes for CASSLGVNSDTQYF.

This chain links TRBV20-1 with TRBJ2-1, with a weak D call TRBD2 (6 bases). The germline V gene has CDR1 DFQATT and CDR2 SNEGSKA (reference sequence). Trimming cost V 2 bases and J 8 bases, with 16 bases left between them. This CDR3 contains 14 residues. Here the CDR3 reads CSARPSGAADEQFF. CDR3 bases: TGCAGTGCTAGACCTTCGGGAGCGGCGGATGAGCAGTTCTTC.

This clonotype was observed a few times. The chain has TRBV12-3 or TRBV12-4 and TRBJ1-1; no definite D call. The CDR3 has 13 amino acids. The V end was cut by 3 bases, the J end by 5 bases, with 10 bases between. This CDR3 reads CASSFKRYTEAFF. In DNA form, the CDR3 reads TGTGCCAGCAGTTTTAAGCGTTATACTGAAGCTTTCTTT.

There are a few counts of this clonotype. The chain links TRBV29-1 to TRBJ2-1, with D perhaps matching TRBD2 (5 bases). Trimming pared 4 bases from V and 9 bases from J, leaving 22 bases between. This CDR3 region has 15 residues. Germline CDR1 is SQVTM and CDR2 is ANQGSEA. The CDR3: CSVVKPGTPTGEQFF. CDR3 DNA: TGCAGCGTTGTAAAACCGGGAACACCGACGGGTGAGCAGTTCTTC.

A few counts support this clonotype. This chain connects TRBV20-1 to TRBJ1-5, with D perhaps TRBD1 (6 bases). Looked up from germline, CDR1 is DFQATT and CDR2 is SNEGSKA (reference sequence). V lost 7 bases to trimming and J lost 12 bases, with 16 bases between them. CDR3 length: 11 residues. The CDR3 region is CSVSDNRDQHF. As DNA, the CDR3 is TGCAGTGTGAGTGATAACAGGGACCAGCATTTT.

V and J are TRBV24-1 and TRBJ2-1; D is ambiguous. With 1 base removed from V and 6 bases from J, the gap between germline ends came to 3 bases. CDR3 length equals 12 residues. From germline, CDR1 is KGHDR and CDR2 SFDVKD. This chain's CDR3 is CATSDFGNEQFF. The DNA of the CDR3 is TGTGCCACCAGTGATTTTGGCAATGAGCAGTTCTTC.

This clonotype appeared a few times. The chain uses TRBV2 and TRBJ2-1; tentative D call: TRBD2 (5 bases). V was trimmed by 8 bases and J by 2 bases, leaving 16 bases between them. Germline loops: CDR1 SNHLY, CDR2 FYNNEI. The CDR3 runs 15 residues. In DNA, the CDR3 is TGTGCCAGCCTCAATCAGCCGGGGACCTACAATGAGCAGTTCTTC. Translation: CASLNQPGTYNEQFF. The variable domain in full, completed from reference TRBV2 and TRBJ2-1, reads EPEVTQTPSHQVTQMGQEVILRCVPISNHLYFYWYRQILGQKVEFLVSFYNNEISEKSEIFDDQFSVERPDGSNFTLKIRSTKLEDSAMYFCASLNQPGTYNEQFFGPGTRLTVL.

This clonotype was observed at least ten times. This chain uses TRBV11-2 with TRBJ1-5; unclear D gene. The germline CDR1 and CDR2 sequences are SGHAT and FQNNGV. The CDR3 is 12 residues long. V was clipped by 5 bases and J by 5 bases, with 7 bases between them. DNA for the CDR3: TGTGCCAGCAGCCATGGGGATCAGCCCCAGCATTTT. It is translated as CASSHGDQPQHF.